This T cell receptor (beta chain) stems from a study of blood T cell repertoires in COVID-19. Study information: Spain, Italy and the United States supplied samples that represented acute and convalescent COVID-19.

In the original workflow: For nucleated cells, counts were estimated from reference gene primer amplification. Repertoires were generated with immunoSEQ multiplex PCR, while TCRdb's copy carries only in-frame clones and drops some. That table is the source of V, J and clone size, and D and trimming were worked out from the DNA. The sample yields under 300,000 clones, 90% seen once. The CDR3 runs 15 residues. CDR1 and CDR2 from the germline V gene are MNHEY and SVGEGT. With 4 bases clipped from V and 0 bases from J, the junction kept 5 bases outside the gene matches. The Seattle patients joined while their infection was active and were tracked longitudinally afterward.

The sequencing input was peripheral blood. This sequence was found in an older woman with COVID-19, enrolled during active disease. The chain uses TRBV6-2 or TRBV6-3 and TRBJ1-1, with 7 bases matching TRBD1. In DNA, the CDR3 is TGTGCCAGCAGTTCCCCGACAGGGTTGAACACTGAAGCTTTCTTT. This translates into CASSSPTGLNTEAFF.